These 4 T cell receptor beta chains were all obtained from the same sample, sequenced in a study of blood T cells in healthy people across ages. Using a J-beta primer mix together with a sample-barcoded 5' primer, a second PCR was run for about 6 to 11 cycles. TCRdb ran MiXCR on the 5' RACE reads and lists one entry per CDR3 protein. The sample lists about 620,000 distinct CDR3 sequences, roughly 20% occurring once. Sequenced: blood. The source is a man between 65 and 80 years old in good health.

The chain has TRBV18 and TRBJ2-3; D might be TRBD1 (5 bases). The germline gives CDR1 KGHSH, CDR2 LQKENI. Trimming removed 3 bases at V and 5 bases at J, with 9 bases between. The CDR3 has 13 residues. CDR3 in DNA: TGTGCCAGCTCACCGGCAGGGCAAGATACGCAGTATTTT. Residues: CASSPAGQDTQYF.

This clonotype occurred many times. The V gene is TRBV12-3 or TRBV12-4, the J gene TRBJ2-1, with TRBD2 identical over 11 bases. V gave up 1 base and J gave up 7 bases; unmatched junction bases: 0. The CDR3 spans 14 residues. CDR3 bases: TGTGCCAGCAGTTTAGGACTAGCGGGGAATGAGCAGTTCTTC. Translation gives CASSLGLAGNEQFF.

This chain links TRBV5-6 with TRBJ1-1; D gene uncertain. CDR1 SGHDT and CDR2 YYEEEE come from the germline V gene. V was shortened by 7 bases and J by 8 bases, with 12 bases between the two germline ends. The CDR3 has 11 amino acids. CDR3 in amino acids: CASLEEVEAFF. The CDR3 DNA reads TGTGCCAGCTTAGAGGAGGTAGAAGCTTTCTTT.

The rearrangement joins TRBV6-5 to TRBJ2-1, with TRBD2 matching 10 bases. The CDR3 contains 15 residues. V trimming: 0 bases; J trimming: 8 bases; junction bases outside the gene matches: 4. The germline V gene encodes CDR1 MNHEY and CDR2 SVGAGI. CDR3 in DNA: TGTGCCAGCAGTTACTCGGCTAGCGGGAGCTATGAGCAGTTCTTC. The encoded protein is CASSYSASGSYEQFF.